The rows below give T cell receptor beta chains drawn from one sample of a study of shared clonotypes between healthy human individuals. Clones were read by immunoSEQ multiplex PCR, and TCRdb kept only the in-frame ones, dropping some. Seen here are about 2 million clones, roughly 94% observed once, and the top ten hold 0.1% to 0.15%. Material: naive CD4+ T cells sorted from blood. The receptors stem from a man between 18 and 29 years old in good health. Each CDR3 is given with its conserved first and last residue. D genes are given only for firm matches. Rows give clone size only sometimes, using once, few, many, or a class for an expanded clone.

d_call	v_call	clone_size	j_call	cdr3_aa	cdr3_nt
.	TRBV27	.	TRBJ1-1	CASSLGISGGTATEAFF	TGTGCCAGCAGTTTAGGGATCAGCGGGGGCACAGCCACTGAAGCTTTCTTT
.	TRBV5-1	.	TRBJ2-5	CASSPRVGGGETQYF	TGCGCCAGCAGCCCTAGGGTGGGAGGTGGAGAGACCCAGTACTTC
.	TRBV5-8	once	TRBJ2-7	CATITGQSYEQYF	TGTGCCACGATCACCGGGCAGTCCTACGAGCAGTACTTC
.	TRBV9	.	TRBJ2-7	CASSARGEYEQYF	TGTGCCAGCAGCGCCCGGGGAGAGTACGAGCAGTACTTC
.	TRBV27	.	TRBJ1-2	CASRLYRAANYGYTF	TGTGCCAGCAGACTTTACCGGGCAGCTAACTATGGCTACACCTTC
.	TRBV27	.	TRBJ2-7	CASSRQYFGTRSGEQYF	TGTGCCAGCAGTCGACAATATTTCGGGACACGATCCGGCGAGCAGTACTTC
.	TRBV7-2	.	TRBJ2-6	CASGRRAGANVLTF	TGTGCCAGCGGCCGGAGGGCTGGGGCCAACGTCCTGACTTTC
.	TRBV20-1	.	TRBJ2-7	CSAKASYEQYF	TGCAGTGCAAAAGCATCCTACGAGCAGTACTTC
.	TRBV9	.	TRBJ2-2	CASSPRGLNTGELFF	TGTGCCAGCAGCCCACGGGGCCTGAACACCGGGGAGCTGTTTTTT
TRBD1	TRBV10-3	.	TRBJ1-5	CATRAGTTGDVQPQHF	TGTGCCACCAGAGCCGGGACAACAGGGGACGTTCAGCCCCAGCATTTT
.	TRBV6-1	few	TRBJ1-5	CASSVEAGYSNQPQHF	TGTGCCAGCAGTGTCGAGGCAGGCTATAGCAATCAGCCCCAGCATTTT
TRBD2	TRBV27	.	TRBJ2-5	CASSLEGSSGGQETQYF	TGTGCCAGCAGCTTAGAGGGGTCTAGCGGGGGGCAAGAGACCCAGTACTTC
.	TRBV6-5	.	TRBJ1-2	CASSQGGAANYGYTF	TGTGCCAGCAGCCAAGGGGGGGCAGCTAACTATGGCTACACCTTC
TRBD2	TRBV7-9	.	TRBJ2-3	CASSWGLAGEADTQYF	TGTGCCAGCAGCTGGGGACTAGCGGGAGAAGCAGATACGCAGTATTTT
TRBD2	TRBV29-1	.	TRBJ2-7	CSGRLAGEYEQYF	TGCAGCGGCCGCCTAGCGGGGGAGTACGAGCAGTACTTC
.	TRBV11-2	.	TRBJ2-7	CASSLDGPSLEQYF	TGTGCCAGCAGCTTAGATGGCCCCAGCCTCGAGCAGTACTTC
.	TRBV6-5	.	TRBJ2-1	CASSLDGRMQFF	TGTGCCAGCAGTCTGGACGGTCGTATGCAGTTCTTC
TRBD2	TRBV11-3	.	TRBJ2-4	CASSLDPGLAVAKNIQYF	TGTGCCAGCAGCTTAGATCCCGGACTAGCGGTAGCCAAAAACATTCAGTACTTC
.	TRBV19	.	TRBJ2-3	CASSYRVADTQYF	TGTGCCAGTAGTTACAGGGTGGCAGATACGCAGTATTTT
.	TRBV12-1	.	TRBJ2-7	CASSFPGGRADDEQYF	TGTGCCAGCAGCTTTCCTGGCGGGAGGGCCGACGACGAGCAGTACTTC
.	TRBV18	few	TRBJ1-6	CASSESGHNSPLHF	TGTGCCAGCTCCGAGTCAGGTCATAATTCACCCCTCCACTTT
.	TRBV6-6	.	TRBJ2-2	CASGEYTGELFF	TGTGCCAGCGGAGAGTACACCGGGGAGCTGTTTTTT
.	TRBV14	.	TRBJ1-2	CASSQDHVGTTKRGYTF	TGTGCCAGCAGCCAAGATCACGTAGGGACGACTAAACGTGGCTACACCTTC
TRBD1	TRBV6-5	.	TRBJ2-3	CASSRTGRTDTQYF	TGTGCCAGCAGTCGGACAGGGCGCACAGATACGCAGTATTTT
.	TRBV29-1	.	TRBJ2-3	CSVEGWQGRTDTQYF	TGCAGCGTTGAAGGGTGGCAGGGGCGGACAGATACGCAGTATTTT
TRBD1	TRBV19	.	TRBJ2-7	CASSIIKTGGLYEQYF	TGTGCCAGTAGTATAATTAAGACAGGGGGCCTGTACGAGCAGTACTTC
.	TRBV7-9	.	TRBJ2-5	CASSLPQSVGTQYF	TGTGCCAGCAGCTTACCACAGTCCGTAGGGACCCAGTACTTC